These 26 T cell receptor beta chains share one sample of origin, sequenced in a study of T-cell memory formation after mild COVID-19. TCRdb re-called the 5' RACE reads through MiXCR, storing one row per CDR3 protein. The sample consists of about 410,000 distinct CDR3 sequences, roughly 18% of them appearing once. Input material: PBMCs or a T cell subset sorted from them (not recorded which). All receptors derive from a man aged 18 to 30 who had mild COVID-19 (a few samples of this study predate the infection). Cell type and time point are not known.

CDR3 nucleotide sequence: TGTGCCAGCAGTTCCCCTTCGGTTAGCGGGAACAATGAGCAGTTCTTC. The encoded protein is CASSSPSVSGNNEQFF. The rearrangement joins TRBV6-2 or TRBV6-3 to TRBJ2-1; 8 nucleotides line up with TRBD2. Trimming at V came to 4 bases and at J to 5 bases, leaving 10 bases not matched to a gene. CDR1 is MNHEY and CDR2 is SVGEGT in the germline V gene. The CDR3 length is 16 residues.

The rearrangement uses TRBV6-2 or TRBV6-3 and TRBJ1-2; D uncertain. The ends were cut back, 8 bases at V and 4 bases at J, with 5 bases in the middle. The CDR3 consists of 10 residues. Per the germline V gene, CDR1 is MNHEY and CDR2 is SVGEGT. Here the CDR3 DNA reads TGTGCCAGCGGGTCCTATGGCTACACCTTC. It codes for CASGSYGYTF.

The DNA of the CDR3 is TGTGCCAGTAGGTGGACCGACATGAACACTGAAGCTTTCTTT. Translation gives CASRWTDMNTEAFF. The rearrangement links TRBV19 to TRBJ1-1; D remains unclear. Trimming stripped 6 bases from V and 0 bases from J, with 11 bases between. Germline CDR1 and CDR2: LNHDA and SQIVND (reference sequence). This CDR3 comprises 14 residues.

The CDR3 nucleotides are TGCAGCGTGAGGAGCAGGGAAGGAGGCCAGTACTTC. Its translation is CSVRSREGGQYF. The rearrangement joins TRBV29-1 to TRBJ2-5, with D possibly being TRBD1 or TRBD2 (5 bases each). Trimming shortened V by 6 bases and J by 10 bases, and 18 bases separated the two germline ends. Germline CDR1 is SQVTM and CDR2 is ANQGSEA. The CDR3 sequence is 12 residues long.

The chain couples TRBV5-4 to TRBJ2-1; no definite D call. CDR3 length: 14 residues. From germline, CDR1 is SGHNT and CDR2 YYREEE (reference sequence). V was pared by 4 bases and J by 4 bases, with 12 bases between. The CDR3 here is CASSRWSSYNEQFF. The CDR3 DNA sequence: TGTGCCAGCAGCCGCTGGTCCAGTTACAATGAGCAGTTCTTC.

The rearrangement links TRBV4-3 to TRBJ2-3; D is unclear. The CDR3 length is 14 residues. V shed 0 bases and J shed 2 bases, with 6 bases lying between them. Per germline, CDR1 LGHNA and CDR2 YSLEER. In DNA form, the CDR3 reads TGCGCCAGCAGCCAAGATCGTAACACAGATACGCAGTATTTT. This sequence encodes CASSQDRNTDTQYF.

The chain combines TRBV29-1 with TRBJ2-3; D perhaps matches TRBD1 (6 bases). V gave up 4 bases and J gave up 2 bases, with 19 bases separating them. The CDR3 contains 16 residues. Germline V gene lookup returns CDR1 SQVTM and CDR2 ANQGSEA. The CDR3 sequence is CSVGGLALLNTDTQYF. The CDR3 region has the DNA TGCAGCGTTGGGGGGCTAGCCCTGCTGAACACAGATACGCAGTATTTT.

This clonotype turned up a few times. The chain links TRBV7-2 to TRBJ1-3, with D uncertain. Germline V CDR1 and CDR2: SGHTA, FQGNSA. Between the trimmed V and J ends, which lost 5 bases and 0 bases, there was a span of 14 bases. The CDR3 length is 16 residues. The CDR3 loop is CASSRWRASSGNTIYF. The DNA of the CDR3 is TGTGCCAGCAGCCGATGGAGGGCAAGCTCTGGAAACACCATATATTTT. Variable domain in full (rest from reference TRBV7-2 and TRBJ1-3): GAGVSQSPSNKVTEKGKDVELRCDPISGHTALYWYRQSLGQGLEFLIYFQGNSAPDKSGLPSDRFSAERTGGSVSTLTIQRTQQEDSAVYLCASSRWRASSGNTIYFGEGSWLTVV.

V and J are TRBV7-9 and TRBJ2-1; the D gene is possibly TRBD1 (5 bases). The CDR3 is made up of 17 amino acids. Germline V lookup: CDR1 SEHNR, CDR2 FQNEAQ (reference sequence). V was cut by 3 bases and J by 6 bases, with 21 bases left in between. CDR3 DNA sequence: TGTGCCAGCAGCTTCGAGAGTTGGGGTTCAGGGATCAATGAGCAGTTCTTC. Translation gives CASSFESWGSGINEQFF.

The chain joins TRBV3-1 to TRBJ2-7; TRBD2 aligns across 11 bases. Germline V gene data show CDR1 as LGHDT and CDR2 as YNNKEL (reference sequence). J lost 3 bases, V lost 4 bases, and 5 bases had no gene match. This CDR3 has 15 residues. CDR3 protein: CASSPGTSGIYEQYV. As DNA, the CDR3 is TGTGCCAGCAGCCCGGGGACTAGCGGAATCTACGAGCAGTACGTC.

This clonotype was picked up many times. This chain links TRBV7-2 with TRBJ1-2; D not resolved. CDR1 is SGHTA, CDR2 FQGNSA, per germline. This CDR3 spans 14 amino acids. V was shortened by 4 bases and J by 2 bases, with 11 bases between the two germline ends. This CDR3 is CASSSPGRNYGYTF. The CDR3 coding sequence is TGTGCCAGCAGCTCCCCCGGACGGAACTATGGCTACACCTTC.

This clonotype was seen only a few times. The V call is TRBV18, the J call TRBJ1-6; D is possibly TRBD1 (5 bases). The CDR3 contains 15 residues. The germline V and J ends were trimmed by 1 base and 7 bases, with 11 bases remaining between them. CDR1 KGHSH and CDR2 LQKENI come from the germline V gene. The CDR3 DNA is TGTGCCAGCTCACCACTTGAAGGGGAAAATTCACCCCTCCACTTT. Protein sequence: CASSPLEGENSPLHF.

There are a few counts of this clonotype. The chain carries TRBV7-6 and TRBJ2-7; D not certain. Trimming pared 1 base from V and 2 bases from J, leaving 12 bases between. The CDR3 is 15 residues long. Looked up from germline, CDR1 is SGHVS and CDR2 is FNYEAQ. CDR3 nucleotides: TGTGCCAGCAGCTTAGATCTCGGCAAAACCTACGAGCAGTACGTC. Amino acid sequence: CASSLDLGKTYEQYV.

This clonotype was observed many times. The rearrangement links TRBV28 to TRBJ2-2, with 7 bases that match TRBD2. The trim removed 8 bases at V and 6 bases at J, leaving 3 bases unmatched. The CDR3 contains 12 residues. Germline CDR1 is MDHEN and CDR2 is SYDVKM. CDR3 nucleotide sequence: TGTGCCAGCGGGGGGGGTGCCGGGGAGCTGTTTTTT. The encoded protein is CASGGGAGELFF.

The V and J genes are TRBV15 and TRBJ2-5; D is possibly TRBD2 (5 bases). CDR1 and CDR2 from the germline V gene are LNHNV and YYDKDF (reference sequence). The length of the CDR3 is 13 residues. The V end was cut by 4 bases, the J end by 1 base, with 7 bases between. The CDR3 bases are TGTGCCACCAGCAAGGACTTCCAAGAGACCCAGTACTTC. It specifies CATSKDFQETQYF.

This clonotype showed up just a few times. Here the CDR3 reads CASRANPGVSYNEQFF. CDR3 nucleotides: TGTGCCAGCAGAGCCAACCCAGGGGTTTCCTACAATGAGCAGTTCTTC. The gene calls are TRBV7-9 and TRBJ2-1; D possibly corresponds to TRBD1 (6 bases). The germline CDR1 and CDR2 sequences are SEHNR and FQNEAQ (reference sequence). The CDR3 contains 16 residues. V lost 6 bases to trimming and J lost 1 base, with 16 bases between them. The full variable domain, completed using reference TRBV7-9 and TRBJ2-1, is DTGVSQNPRHKITKRGQNVTFRCDPISEHNRLYWYRQTLGQGPEFLTYFQNEAQLEKSRLLSDRFSAERPKGSFSTLEIQRTEQGDSAMYLCASRANPGVSYNEQFFGPGTRLTVL.

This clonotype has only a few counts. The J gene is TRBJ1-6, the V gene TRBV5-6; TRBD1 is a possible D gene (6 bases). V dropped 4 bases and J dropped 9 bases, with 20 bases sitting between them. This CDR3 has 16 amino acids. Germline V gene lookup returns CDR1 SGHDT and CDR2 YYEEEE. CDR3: CASSLWGGPYGSPLHF. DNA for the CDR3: TGTGCCAGCAGCCTATGGGGGGGGCCTTATGGTTCACCCCTCCACTTT. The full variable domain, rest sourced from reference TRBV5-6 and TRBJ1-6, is DAGVTQSPTHLIKTRGQQVTLRCSPKSGHDTVSWYQQALGQGPQFIFQYYEEEERQRGNFPDRFSGHQFPNYSSELNVNALLLGDSALYLCASSLWGGPYGSPLHFGNGTRLTVT.

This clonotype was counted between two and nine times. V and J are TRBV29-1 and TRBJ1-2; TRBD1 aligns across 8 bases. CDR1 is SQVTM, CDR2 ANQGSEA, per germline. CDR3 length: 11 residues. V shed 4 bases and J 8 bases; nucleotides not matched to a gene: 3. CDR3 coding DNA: TGCAGCGTTGCGGCAGGGGGCGGCTACACCTTC. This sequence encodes CSVAAGGGYTF.

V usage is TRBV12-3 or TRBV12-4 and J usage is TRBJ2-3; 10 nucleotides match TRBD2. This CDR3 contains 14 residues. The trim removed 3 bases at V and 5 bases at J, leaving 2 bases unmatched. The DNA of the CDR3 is TGTGCCAGCAGTTTCCAGCGGGGGGGAGATACGCAGTATTTT. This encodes CASSFQRGGDTQYF.

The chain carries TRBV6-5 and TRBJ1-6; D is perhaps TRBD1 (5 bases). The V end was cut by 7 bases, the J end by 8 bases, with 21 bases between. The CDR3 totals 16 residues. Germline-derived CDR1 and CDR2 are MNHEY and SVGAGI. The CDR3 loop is CASTQRGGVSDSPLHF. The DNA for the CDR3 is TGTGCCAGCACCCAACGGGGGGGGGTATCGGATTCACCCCTCCACTTT.

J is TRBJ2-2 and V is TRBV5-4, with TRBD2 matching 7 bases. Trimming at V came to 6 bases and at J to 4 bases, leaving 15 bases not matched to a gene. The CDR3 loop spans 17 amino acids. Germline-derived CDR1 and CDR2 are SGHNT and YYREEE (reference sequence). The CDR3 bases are TGTGCCAGCACCTTAAATAGCGGGCGTTCAGTCACCGGGGAGCTGTTTTTT. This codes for CASTLNSGRSVTGELFF.

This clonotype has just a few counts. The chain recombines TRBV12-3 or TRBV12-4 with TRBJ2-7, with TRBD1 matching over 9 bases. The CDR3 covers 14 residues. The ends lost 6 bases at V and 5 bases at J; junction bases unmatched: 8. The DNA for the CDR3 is TGTGCCAGCAGCCGGGACAGGGCGGGAAACGAGCAGTACTTC. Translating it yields CASSRDRAGNEQYF.

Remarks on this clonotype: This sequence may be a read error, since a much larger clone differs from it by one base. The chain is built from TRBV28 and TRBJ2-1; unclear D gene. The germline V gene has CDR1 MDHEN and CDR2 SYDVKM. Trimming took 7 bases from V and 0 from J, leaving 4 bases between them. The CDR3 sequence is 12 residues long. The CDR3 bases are TGTGCCAGCATGGTCTCCTACAATGAGCAGTTCTTC. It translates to CASMVSYNEQFF.

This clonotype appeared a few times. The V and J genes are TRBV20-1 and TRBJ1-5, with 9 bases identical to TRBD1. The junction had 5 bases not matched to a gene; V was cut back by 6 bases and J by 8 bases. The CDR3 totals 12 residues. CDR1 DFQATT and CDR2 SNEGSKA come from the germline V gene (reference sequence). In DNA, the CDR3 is TGCAGTGCCCTGACAGGGGGGAAGCCCCAGCATTTT. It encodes CSALTGGKPQHF.

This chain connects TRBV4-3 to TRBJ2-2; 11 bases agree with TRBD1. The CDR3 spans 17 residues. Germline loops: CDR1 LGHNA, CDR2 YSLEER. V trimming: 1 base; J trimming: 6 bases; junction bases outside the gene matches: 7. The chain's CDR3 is CASSQVPGQGVAGELFF. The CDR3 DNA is TGCGCCAGCAGCCAAGTACCGGGACAGGGGGTCGCCGGGGAGCTGTTTTTT.

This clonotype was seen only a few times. DNA for the CDR3: TGTGCCAGCAGTTTTGACAGTTGGAACAACGAGCAGTACTTC. The encoded protein is CASSFDSWNNEQYF. The V call is TRBV12-3 or TRBV12-4, the J call TRBJ2-7; D is perhaps TRBD1 (5 bases). With 3 bases removed from V and 5 bases from J, the gap between germline ends came to 14 bases. The length of the CDR3 is 14 residues.